The rows below give T cell receptor beta chains drawn from one sample of a study of T cell responses to AZD1222 COVID-19 vaccine. TCRdb keeps only in-frame clones here, not all; method: immunoSEQ multiplex PCR. The table includes under 150,000 clones, just over 85% detected once. The material sequenced was peripheral blood, taken on day 0 of AZD1222 vaccination. Source of these receptors: an adult in good health. Each CDR3 is given with its conserved first and last residue. D genes are given only for firm matches. The size field is filled for only some rows; it gives once, few, many or a size class.

CDR3,DNA,V,D,J,size
CASSVDFGRAYEQYF,TGTGCCAGCAGCGTAGATTTCGGCAGGGCCTACGAGCAGTACTTC,TRBV9,-,TRBJ2-7,-
CASSLVQGSTEAFF,TGTGCCAGCAGCTTAGTTCAGGGTAGCACTGAAGCTTTCTTT,TRBV7-2,-,TRBJ1-1,-
CASSETRRRETQYF,TGTGCCAGCAGTGAGACTAGGAGGAGAGAGACCCAGTACTTC,TRBV2,-,TRBJ2-5,-
CASSYSRFLGYNEQFF,TGTGCCAGCAGTTACTCGAGATTCCTCGGATACAATGAGCAGTTCTTC,TRBV6-5,-,TRBJ2-1,-
CASSYQKGQGAPRAFF,TGTGCCAGCAGTTACCAGAAGGGACAGGGGGCGCCCCGTGCTTTCTTT,TRBV6-5,TRBD1,TRBJ1-1,-
CASTSRGQFGYTF,TGTGCCAGTACCTCCAGGGGGCAGTTTGGCTACACCTTC,TRBV19,TRBD1,TRBJ1-2,-
CASSPRGTGDANYGYTF,TGTGCCAGCAGTCCCCGTGGGACAGGGGATGCTAACTATGGCTACACCTTC,TRBV6-6,TRBD1,TRBJ1-2,-
CASSSRRASGISETQYF,TGTGCCAGTAGTAGCCGCCGGGCTAGCGGGATTAGTGAGACCCAGTACTTC,TRBV19,TRBD2,TRBJ2-5,-
CASSPPWGTANTEAFF,TGTGCCAGCAGCCCTCCCTGGGGGACAGCGAACACTGAAGCTTTCTTT,TRBV5-4,TRBD1,TRBJ1-1,-
CASSPRLAGGYSSSYNEQFF,TGTGCCAGCAGCCCAAGACTAGCGGGGGGGTACTCGAGCTCCTACAATGAGCAGTTCTTC,TRBV7-3,TRBD2,TRBJ2-1,once
CASSQDVTGQFF,TGTGCCAGCAGCCAAGATGTGACAGGACAGTTCTTC,TRBV3-1/TRBV3-2,-,TRBJ2-1,-
CASSLAFGTAPEAFF,TGTGCCAGCAGCTTGGCGTTCGGGACGGCCCCTGAAGCTTTCTTT,TRBV5-6,-,TRBJ1-1,-
CASSEGVGNTIYF,TGTGCCAGCAGTGAGGGCGTTGGAAACACCATATATTTT,TRBV6-4,-,TRBJ1-3,-
CASSDSGLLGEAFF,TGTGCCAGCAGTGACTCAGGGCTTTTGGGTGAAGCTTTCTTT,TRBV6-4,-,TRBJ1-1,-
CASSLAGVPETQYF,TGTGCCAGCAGCCTCGCGGGGGTTCCAGAGACCCAGTACTTC,TRBV6-6,TRBD2,TRBJ2-5,-
CASSLGGLGTGTGELFF,TGTGCCAGCAGCTTGGGCGGACTAGGGACCGGCACCGGGGAGCTGTTTTTT,TRBV11-2,TRBD2,TRBJ2-2,-
CASSSARTDLAKNIQYF,TGTGCCAGCAGTTCCGCCCGGACGGATTTAGCCAAAAACATTCAGTACTTC,TRBV6-2/TRBV6-3,-,TRBJ2-4,-
CASSRQGGNYGYTF,TGTGCCAGCAGCAGACAGGGGGGTAACTATGGCTACACCTTC,TRBV14,TRBD1,TRBJ1-2,-
CASRLAPYWEGPYEQYF,TGTGCAAGTCGCTTAGCTCCCTACTGGGAGGGCCCCTACGAGCAGTACTTC,TRBV12-2,-,TRBJ2-7,-
CASRGTSVAEQYF,TGTGCCAGCAGAGGGACTAGCGTAGCCGAGCAGTACTTC,TRBV28,TRBD2,TRBJ2-7,-
CASSLDSRQGPSRGYTF,TGTGCCAGCAGTTTAGACTCCCGACAGGGTCCCTCACGTGGCTACACCTTC,TRBV27,TRBD1,TRBJ1-2,-
CASSLDHGGPLHF,TGTGCCAGCAGCTTAGATCATGGGGGACCCCTCCACTTT,TRBV11-3,-,TRBJ1-6,once
CASSLGQLNTEAFF,TGTGCCAGCAGCTTGGGACAGCTGAACACTGAAGCTTTCTTT,TRBV7-2,TRBD1,TRBJ1-1,-
CATGDRLAGNEQYF,TGTGCCACGGGGGATAGACTAGCGGGGAACGAGCAGTACTTC,TRBV10-3,TRBD2,TRBJ2-7,-
CASSLVPDTNYGYTF,TGCGCCAGCAGCTTGGTACCTGACACTAACTATGGCTACACCTTC,TRBV5-1,-,TRBJ1-2,-
CASSTQGHSNQPQHF,TGTGCCAGCAGCACACAGGGGCATAGCAATCAGCCCCAGCATTTT,TRBV6-5,TRBD1,TRBJ1-5,-
CAGRAGGPGETQYF,TGCGCCGGCCGTGCGGGAGGGCCCGGGGAGACCCAGTACTTC,TRBV5-1,TRBD2,TRBJ2-5,-
CASSYSIPVYEQYF,TGTGCCAGCAGTTACTCGATTCCGGTTTACGAGCAGTACTTC,TRBV6-5,-,TRBJ2-7,-
CASSPITAGSEQFF,TGCGCCAGCAGCCCTATAACTGCGGGAAGTGAGCAGTTCTTC,TRBV5-1,-,TRBJ2-1,-
CASSLGQNYGYTF,TGTGCCAGCAGCTTAGGACAGAACTATGGCTACACCTTC,TRBV5-4,-,TRBJ1-2,-
CASSSGQIETQYF,TGTGCCAGCAGCTCTGGACAAATAGAGACCCAGTACTTC,TRBV9,-,TRBJ2-5,once
CASAVLAQETQYF,TGTGCCAGCGCAGTTCTTGCCCAAGAGACCCAGTACTTC,TRBV11-2,-,TRBJ2-5,-
CASSPVGDRGASNYGYTF,TGTGCCAGCAGTCCAGTCGGGGACAGGGGAGCCTCTAACTATGGCTACACCTTC,TRBV28,TRBD1,TRBJ1-2,-
CASSLMVGPQHF,TGTGCCAGCAGTTTAATGGTTGGGCCCCAGCATTTT,TRBV12-3/TRBV12-4,-,TRBJ1-5,few
CASGGQGGINSPLHF,TGTGCCAGCGGGGGACAGGGCGGAATTAATTCACCCCTCCACTTT,TRBV2,TRBD1,TRBJ1-6,-
CASSQVASGVGETQYF,TGCGCCAGCAGCCAAGTCGCTAGCGGGGTGGGGGAGACCCAGTACTTC,TRBV4-1,TRBD2,TRBJ2-5,-
CASSFQLNTEAFF,TGTGCCAGCAGCTTTCAGTTGAACACTGAAGCTTTCTTT,TRBV7-8,-,TRBJ1-1,-
CASSVAPGGDYGYTF,TGTGCCAGCAGCGTAGCTCCAGGGGGCGACTATGGCTACACCTTC,TRBV9,TRBD1,TRBJ1-2,-
CASSEGVVTGELFF,TGTGCCAGCAGCGAAGGGGTTGTCACCGGGGAGCTGTTTTTT,TRBV9,-,TRBJ2-2,-
CATSDPGTGAGYTF,TGTGCCACCAGTGACCCAGGGACAGGGGCTGGCTACACCTTC,TRBV24-1,TRBD1,TRBJ1-2,-
CASSQDRGRQETQYF,TGTGCCAGCAGCCAAGATCGGGGTCGACAAGAGACCCAGTACTTC,TRBV4-2,-,TRBJ2-5,-
CASSLEGGAGSNQPQHF,TGCGCCAGCAGCTTGGAGGGTGGGGCGGGAAGCAATCAGCCCCAGCATTTT,TRBV5-1,-,TRBJ1-5,-
CASSFPGTGGTQPQHF,TGTGCCAGCAGCTTTCCCGGGACAGGGGGTACCCAGCCCCAGCATTTT,TRBV5-8,TRBD1,TRBJ1-5,-
CASSLGTSGRVVNEQFF,TGCGCCAGCAGCTTGGGTACTAGCGGGAGGGTCGTGAATGAGCAGTTCTTC,TRBV5-1,TRBD2,TRBJ2-1,-
CASSYPGTADGEAFF,TGTGCCAGCAGTTACCCCGGGACAGCTGATGGAGAAGCTTTCTTT,TRBV6-5,TRBD1,TRBJ1-1,once
CASSQGGVLSYEQYF,TGTGCCAGCAGCCAAGGTGGAGTACTCTCCTACGAGCAGTACTTC,TRBV3-1/TRBV3-2,-,TRBJ2-7,-
CASSPHLAGHSNQPQHF,TGTGCCAGCAGCCCCCACCTGGCAGGCCATAGCAATCAGCCCCAGCATTTT,TRBV16,-,TRBJ1-5,once
CASSPDAGQGGYGYTF,TGTGCCAGCAGTCCCGATGCGGGGCAGGGTGGCTATGGCTACACCTTC,TRBV28,-,TRBJ1-2,-
CASSRGRLDRTEAFF,TGTGCCAGTAGTAGGGGCCGTCTGGATCGCACTGAAGCTTTCTTT,TRBV19,-,TRBJ1-1,-